The next 26 T cell receptor beta chains were all read from a single sample in a study of blood T cells in healthy people across ages. Sample-barcoded 5' priming and a J-beta primer mix drove a second PCR of about 6 to 11 cycles. TCRdb re-called the 5' RACE reads through MiXCR, storing one row per CDR3 protein. This table holds under 1,000,000 distinct CDR3 sequences, about 34% found once. The specimen was blood. The receptors come from a man between 18 and 29 years old in good health.

The chain uses TRBV12-3 or TRBV12-4 and TRBJ1-1, with D perhaps matching TRBD1 (6 bases). The CDR3 extends over 13 amino acids. Deletions cut 8 bases from V and 4 bases from J, with 14 bases between. The CDR3 loop is CASDGGGRTEAFF. The CDR3 DNA follows: TGTGCCAGCGATGGGGGGGGGCGCACTGAAGCTTTCTTT.

This clonotype was observed at least ten times. The V and J genes are TRBV20-1 and TRBJ2-4; D gene uncertain. The CDR3 covers 13 residues. Germline V lookup: CDR1 DFQATT, CDR2 SNEGSKA (reference sequence). Trimming removed 4 bases at V and 0 bases at J, with 7 bases between. The CDR3: CSAISEAKNIQYF. The DNA of the CDR3 is TGCAGTGCTATCTCGGAAGCCAAAAACATTCAGTACTTC.

This chain connects TRBV15 to TRBJ1-2; tentative D call: TRBD1 (5 bases). CDR3 length: 15 amino acids. The V and J ends lost 0 bases and 5 bases respectively, with 13 bases between them. The germline CDR1 and CDR2 sequences are LNHNV and YYDKDF (reference sequence). The CDR3 DNA reads TGTGCCACCAGCAGAGACGGGGACCTATTATATGGCTACACCTTC. Residues: CATSRDGDLLYGYTF.

The table lists this clonotype with many counts. The rearrangement uses TRBV9 and TRBJ2-3; 7 bases align to TRBD2. Germline assignment: CDR1 SGDLS and CDR2 YYNGEE. Trimming at V came to 3 bases and at J to 2 bases, leaving 3 bases not matched to a gene. The CDR3 has 14 residues. As DNA, the CDR3 is TGTGCCAGCAGCGGCGGGGGTAACACAGATACGCAGTATTTT. Translating it yields CASSGGGNTDTQYF.

V and J are TRBV20-1 and TRBJ1-6; D possibly corresponds to TRBD1 (5 bases). Germline CDR1 is DFQATT and CDR2 is SNEGSKA (reference sequence). This CDR3 contains 14 residues. V lost 4 bases, J lost 5 bases, and 12 bases lay in between. CDR3 region: CSAILGQDNSPLHF. The DNA of the CDR3 is TGCAGTGCTATTCTAGGACAAGATAATTCACCCCTCCACTTT.

V gene TRBV5-6 combines with J gene TRBJ2-4, with D maybe TRBD2 (5 bases). The germline V and J ends were trimmed by 5 bases and 13 bases, with 22 bases remaining between them. This CDR3 has 14 residues. Germline CDR1 is SGHDT and CDR2 is YYEEEE. This chain's CDR3 is CASSRGANPNEQYF. Here the CDR3 DNA reads TGTGCCAGCAGTCGGGGAGCCAATCCGAATGAGCAGTACTTC. Filled out from reference TRBV5-6 and TRBJ2-4, the complete variable domain reads DAGVTQSPTHLIKTRGQQVTLRCSPKSGHDTVSWYQQALGQGPQFIFQYYEEEERQRGNFPDRFSGHQFPNYSSELNVNALLLGDSALYLCASSRGANPNEQYFGAGTRLSVL.

This chain uses TRBV6-2 or TRBV6-3 with TRBJ1-2; no clear D gene. This CDR3 is 12 amino acids long. Between the trimmed V and J ends, which lost 7 bases and 7 bases, there was a span of 13 bases. From germline, CDR1 is MNHEY and CDR2 SVGEGT. The CDR3 is CASNGIPGGYTF. Here the CDR3 DNA reads TGTGCCAGCAATGGGATTCCGGGTGGCTACACCTTC.

J is TRBJ2-3 and V is TRBV7-3; perhaps D is TRBD1 or TRBD2 (5 bases each). The length of the CDR3 is 15 residues. V was clipped by 2 bases and J by 5 bases, with 14 bases between them. Germline CDR1 and CDR2: SGHTA and FQGTGA. The CDR3 is CASSLGSGLGDTQYF. The CDR3 nucleotides are TGTGCCAGCAGCTTAGGGTCGGGGCTTGGAGATACGCAGTATTTT.

In this sample, this clonotype turned up a few times. The chain has TRBV4-2 and TRBJ1-1; TRBD1 agrees at 7 bases. This CDR3 spans 14 amino acids. CDR1 LGHNA and CDR2 YNFKEQ come from the germline V gene. V shed 0 bases and J 5 bases; nucleotides not matched to a gene: 3. The CDR3 region has the DNA TGTGCCAGCAGCCAAGATACAGGGGTTACTGAAGCTTTCTTT. The encoded protein is CASSQDTGVTEAFF.

In the case of this clonotype: A much larger clone differs by one base, so this may be a read error. V usage is TRBV12-3 or TRBV12-4 and J usage is TRBJ2-1; the match to TRBD2 covers 8 bases. The CDR3 sequence is 17 residues long. CDR3 residues: CTSSSQRGTSSYNEQFF. The CDR3 region has the DNA TGTACCAGCAGTTCCCAACGGGGGACTAGCTCCTACAATGAGCAGTTCTTC.

V and J are TRBV2 and TRBJ1-3; D gene ambiguous. Trimming left V 1 base short and J 0 bases short, with 10 bases between. CDR3 length equals 16 residues. From germline, CDR1 is SNHLY and CDR2 FYNNEI. The CDR3 DNA sequence: TGTGCCAGCAGTGAAGAGCGGCATGCCTCTGGAAACACCATATATTTT. This encodes CASSEERHASGNTIYF.

This clonotype was observed a handful of times. CDR3 bases: TGTGCCAGCAGCGCCGGGAGCCCCTACGAGCAGTACTTC. Translating it yields CASSAGSPYEQYF. V gene TRBV9 combines with J gene TRBJ2-7; a possible D gene is TRBD2 (6 bases). Germline V gives CDR1 SGDLS, CDR2 YYNGEE. The CDR3 has 13 amino acids. The V end lost 3 bases, the J end lost 2 bases, and 9 bases lay between the germline ends.

This clonotype has only a few counts. The chain employs TRBV20-1 and TRBJ2-3; 14 bases agree with TRBD2. CDR3 size: 18 residues. The germline gives CDR1 DFQATT, CDR2 SNEGSKA (reference sequence). V shed 5 bases, J shed 0 bases, and the junction held 10 bases outside the gene matches. Here the CDR3 reads CSAAGLAGDLTSTDTQYF. Here the CDR3 DNA reads TGCAGTGCTGCGGGACTAGCGGGAGACCTTACTAGCACAGATACGCAGTATTTT.

This rearrangement joins TRBV3-1 to TRBJ2-6; D ambiguous. This CDR3 region has 16 residues. The V end was cut by 4 bases, the J end by 0 bases, with 10 bases between. Germline CDR1 reads LGHDT; CDR2 reads YNNKEL (reference sequence). In nucleotides, the CDR3 is TGTGCCAGCAGCCGCCTGTCTTCCTCTGGGGCCAACGTCCTGACTTTC. Translated: CASSRLSSSGANVLTF.

This clonotype occurred a few times. The genes are TRBV10-3 and TRBJ2-3; D might be TRBD1 (6 bases). CDR1 and CDR2 from the germline V gene are ENHRY and SYGVKD. This CDR3 contains 15 residues. Trimming removed 4 bases from V and 0 bases from J, with 11 bases in between. The CDR3 here is CAISVGTFSTDTQYF. Written as DNA, the CDR3 is TGTGCCATCAGTGTGGGGACATTTAGCACAGATACGCAGTATTTT.

This clonotype was recorded only once. The rearrangement uses TRBV5-1 and TRBJ2-1; unclear D gene. TRBJ2-7 explains the end of the DNA better; the J call may be wrong. Germline loops: CDR1 SGHRS, CDR2 YFSETQ. The CDR3 has 14 residues. CDR3 in amino acids: CASSTQFPYNEQYF. The DNA of the CDR3 is TGCGCCAGCAGCACCCAATTCCCCTACAATGAGCAGTACTTC.

The gene calls are TRBV5-1 and TRBJ1-3; D remains ambiguous. The CDR3 is 14 residues long. V lost 4 bases to trimming and J lost 0 bases, with 8 bases between them. CDR1 SGHRS and CDR2 YFSETQ come from the germline V gene. CDR3 in amino acids: CASSPEVSGNTIYF. CDR3 bases: TGCGCCAGCAGCCCGGAGGTCTCTGGAAACACCATATATTTT.

J is TRBJ2-1 and V is TRBV3-1; D ambiguous. The germline V gene has CDR1 LGHDT and CDR2 YNNKEL (reference sequence). V lost 2 bases, J lost 8 bases, and 7 bases lay in between. The CDR3 is 12 residues long. For the CDR3, the DNA is TGTGCCAGCAGCCAAACAGACCATGAGCAGTTCTTC. Protein product: CASSQTDHEQFF.

This clonotype has at least ten counts. The junction and the germline gene differ at one end; a read error may be behind it. The rearrangement joins TRBV11-2 to TRBJ2-3, with a possible D match to TRBD1 (5 bases). This CDR3 comprises 15 residues. Germline loops: CDR1 SGHAT, CDR2 FQNNGV. Written as DNA, the CDR3 is TGTGCCAGCAGTTTAGGCGGCAGGGACACAGATACGCAGTATTTT. This codes for CASSLGGRDTDTQYF. The complete variable domain, with remaining parts taken from reference TRBV11-2 and TRBJ2-3, reads EAGVAQSPRYKIIEKRQSVAFWCNPISGHATLYWYQQILGQGPKLLIQFQNNGVVDDSQLPKDRFSAERLKGVDSTLKIQPAKLEDSAVYLCASSLGGRDTDTQYFGPGTRLTVL.

Worth noting for this clonotype: One base away lies a much larger clone, so this may be a sequencing read error. The rearrangement links TRBV5-1 to TRBJ2-3, with D uncertain. V lost 0 bases and J 0 bases, leaving 11 bases between the germline ends. Germline CDR1 reads SGHRS; CDR2 reads YFSETQ. The CDR3 totals 16 residues. CDR3 amino acids: CASSLGLVGSTDTQYF. The CDR3 DNA sequence: TGCGCCAGCAGCTTGGGCCTAGTGGGGAGCACAGATACGCAGTATTTT.

V usage is TRBV12-3 or TRBV12-4 and J usage is TRBJ2-5, with 8 bases fitting TRBD2. With V trimmed by 5 bases and J by 5 bases, 13 bases remained unmatched. The CDR3 consists of 16 residues. CDR3 amino acids: CASSRSGGGFGETQYF. DNA of the CDR3: TGTGCCAGCAGTCGAAGCGGGGGAGGATTCGGGGAGACCCAGTACTTC.

This clonotype has a handful of counts. This chain connects TRBV4-1 to TRBJ2-5, with TRBD1 identical over 9 bases. The CDR3 totals 17 residues. V shed 2 bases, J shed 1 base, and the junction held 8 bases outside the gene matches. Germline assignment: CDR1 MGHRA and CDR2 YSYEKL. The DNA of the CDR3 is TGCGCCAGCAGCCAACCGGGACAGGGCCCCCTCCAAGAGACCCAGTACTTC. It specifies CASSQPGQGPLQETQYF.

This clonotype came up many times. The chain couples TRBV12-3 or TRBV12-4 to TRBJ2-5; D call uncertain. The CDR3 spans 13 residues. V lost 3 bases, J lost 0 bases, and 5 bases lay in between. The CDR3 sequence is CASSFSDQETQYF. The DNA of the CDR3 is TGTGCCAGCAGTTTCTCGGACCAAGAGACCCAGTACTTC.

The DNA for the CDR3 is TGTGCCAGCAGCTTAAACCTGGGGTTTCGGGAGACCCAGTACTTC. Encoded protein: CASSLNLGFRETQYF. The V gene is TRBV7-2, the J gene TRBJ2-5; D not resolved. Germline assignment: CDR1 SGHTA and CDR2 FQGNSA. V was trimmed by 2 bases and J by 5 bases, leaving 15 bases between them. The CDR3 runs 15 residues.

The chain combines TRBV5-1 with TRBJ2-5; the D is unclear. Trimming cost V 4 bases and J 5 bases, with 15 bases left between them. This CDR3 comprises 14 residues. The germline V gene has CDR1 SGHRS and CDR2 YFSETQ. CDR3 nucleotide sequence: TGCGCCAGCAGCCCCGATCTCGGGTGGGAGACCCAGTACTTC. This sequence encodes CASSPDLGWETQYF.

This clonotype was counted many times. In DNA, the CDR3 is TGTGCCAGCAGCCCGAGTCGGGATACGCAGTATTTT. Translation gives CASSPSRDTQYF. V is TRBV11-2 and J is TRBJ2-3; no clear D gene. The V and J ends lost 5 bases and 6 bases respectively, with 9 bases between them. CDR3 length: 12 residues. The germline gives CDR1 SGHAT, CDR2 FQNNGV.